This T cell receptor (beta chain) is from a study of T cell responses to AZD1222 COVID-19 vaccine. The germline V gene has CDR1 LNHDA and CDR2 SQIVND (reference sequence). Trimming cost V 3 bases and J 2 bases, with 10 bases left between them. The CDR3 runs 14 residues. Findings of the study overall: Unmutated variant regions are reportedly targeted by nearly half of spike-specific TCRs. White British donors predominated, females outnumbered males, and clonal diversity was possibly underestimated.

Concerning this clone: Its antigen is as yet unknown.

Produced via immunoSEQ multiplex PCR; TCRdb's table is partial and in-frame only. Of 60,000 to 65,000 clones in the sample, 65% to 85% were seen once. The material was peripheral blood, obtained on day 0 of AZD1222 vaccination. The sequence came from an adult in good health. The chain employs TRBV19 and TRBJ1-2; D is undetermined. The CDR3 protein is CASSIPGINYGYTF. The CDR3 DNA reads as TGTGCCAGTAGTATTCCGGGGATAAACTATGGCTACACCTTC.